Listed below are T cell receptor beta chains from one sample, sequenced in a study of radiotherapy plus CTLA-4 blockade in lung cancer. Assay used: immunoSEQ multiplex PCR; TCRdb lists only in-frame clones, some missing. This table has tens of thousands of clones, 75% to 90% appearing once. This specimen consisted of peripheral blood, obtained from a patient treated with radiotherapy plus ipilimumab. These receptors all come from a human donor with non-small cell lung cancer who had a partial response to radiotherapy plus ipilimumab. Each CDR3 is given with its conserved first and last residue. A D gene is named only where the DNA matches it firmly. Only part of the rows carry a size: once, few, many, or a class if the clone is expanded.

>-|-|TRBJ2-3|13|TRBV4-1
TGCGCCAGCAGCCATCAGGGGACAGATACGCAGTATTTT
CASSHQGTDTQYF
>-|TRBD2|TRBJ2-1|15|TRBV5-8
TGTGCCAGCAGCTTGAGACTAGCTGGACGGAATGAGCAGTTCTTC
CASSLRLAGRNEQFF
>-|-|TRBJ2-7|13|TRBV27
TGTGCCAGCAGGGCCAGGGGTTCCTACGAGCAGTACTTC
CASRARGSYEQYF
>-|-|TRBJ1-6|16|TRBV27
TGTGCCAGCAGTAGCACACAGGGTTCCTATAATTCACCCCTCCACTTT
CASSSTQGSYNSPLHF
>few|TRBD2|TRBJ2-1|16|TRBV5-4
TGTGCCAGCAGACGGGGGGGGCCGAGGGGCTACAATGAGCAGTTCTTC
CASRRGGPRGYNEQFF
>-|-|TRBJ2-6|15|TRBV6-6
TGTGCCAGCGAAACAGGTTACTCTGGGGCCAACGTCCTGACTTTC
CASETGYSGANVLTF
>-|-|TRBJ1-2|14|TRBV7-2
TGTGCCAGCAGCTTAGCGCCAGGTGACTATGGCTACACCTTC
CASSLAPGDYGYTF
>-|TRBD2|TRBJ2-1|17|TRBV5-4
TGTGCCAGCAGCCAGGATTATAGCGGGAGTTCCTACAATGAGCAGTTCTTC
CASSQDYSGSSYNEQFF
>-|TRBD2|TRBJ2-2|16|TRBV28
TGTGCCAGCAGTTTTGGTAGCGGGAGACTCGCCGGGGAGCTGTTTTTT
CASSFGSGRLAGELFF
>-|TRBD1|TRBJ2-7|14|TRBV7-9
TGTGCCAGCAGCTTAGCAGGGGGCGGGTACGAGCAGTACTTC
CASSLAGGGYEQYF
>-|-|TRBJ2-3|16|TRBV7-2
TGTGCCAGCAGCTTAGTGTGGTCCCAACTCACAGATACGCAGTATTTT
CASSLVWSQLTDTQYF
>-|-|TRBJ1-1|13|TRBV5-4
TGTGCCAGCAGCGTGGAACTCTACACTGAAGCTTTCTTT
CASSVELYTEAFF
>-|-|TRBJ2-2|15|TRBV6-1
TGTGCCAGCAGGTCGCCAGGGGTAGGCACCGGGGAGCTGTTTTTT
CASRSPGVGTGELFF
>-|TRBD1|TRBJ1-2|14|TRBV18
TGTGCCAGCTCACCCGACAGGGTCCAGGGTGGCTACACCTTC
CASSPDRVQGGYTF
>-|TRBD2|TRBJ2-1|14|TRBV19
TGTGCCAGTGGGACTAGCGGGAGGTTCAATGAGCAGTTCTTC
CASGTSGRFNEQFF
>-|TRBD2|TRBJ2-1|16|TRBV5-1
TGCGCCAGCAGCTGGCAGCGGGAGTCGGGTTACAATGAGCAGTTCTTC
CASSWQRESGYNEQFF
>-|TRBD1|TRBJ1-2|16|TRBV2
TGTGCCAGCAGTGGTCGTACAGGGGCCCGGAACTATGGCTACACCTTC
CASSGRTGARNYGYTF
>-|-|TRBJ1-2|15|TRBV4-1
TGCGCCAGCAGCCAAGTTTATACGGCTCAGGGTGGCTACACCTTC
CASSQVYTAQGGYTF
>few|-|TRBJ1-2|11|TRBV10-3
TGTGCCACTACAGAATCCTATGGCTACACCTTC
CATTESYGYTF
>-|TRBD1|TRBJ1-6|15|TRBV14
TGTGCCAGCAGCCAATCTACAGGGGGCAGATCACCCCTCCACTTT
CASSQSTGGRSPLHF
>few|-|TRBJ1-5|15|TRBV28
TGTGCCAGCAGTGAAACAGGGAGGGGCAATCAGCCCCAGCATTTT
CASSETGRGNQPQHF
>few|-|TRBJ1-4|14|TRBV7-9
TGTGCCAGCAGCTCGACAGGCGGTGGAGAAAAACTGTTTTTT
CASSSTGGGEKLFF
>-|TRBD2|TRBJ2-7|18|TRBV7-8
TGTGCCAGCAGCCGCAGCAAAGCAATCGCGGGAGATCCCTACGAGCAGTACTTC
CASSRSKAIAGDPYEQYF
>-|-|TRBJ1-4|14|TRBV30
TGTGCCTGGACCCATGGAGGAGGTAATGAAAAACTGTTTTTT
CAWTHGGGNEKLFF
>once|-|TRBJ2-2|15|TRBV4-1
TGCGCCAGCAGCCAAGGAAGAGGGGGTTCCGGGGAGCTGTTTTTT
CASSQGRGGSGELFF
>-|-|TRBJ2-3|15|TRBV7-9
TGTGCCAGCATCCTCCAGGGGATCGGGACAGATACGCAGTATTTT
CASILQGIGTDTQYF
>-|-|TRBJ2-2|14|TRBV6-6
TGTGCCAGCAGTATAGTATGGGAGGCCGGGGAGCTGTTTTTT
CASSIVWEAGELFF
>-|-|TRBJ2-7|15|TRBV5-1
TGCGCCAGCAGCTTGGGCGGGACAGCTGTTTACGAGCAGTACTTC
CASSLGGTAVYEQYF
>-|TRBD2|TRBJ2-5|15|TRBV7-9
TGTGCCAGCAGCCCCGAGCGGGGACTGCAAGAGACCCAGTACTTC
CASSPERGLQETQYF
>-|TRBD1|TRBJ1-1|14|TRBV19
TGTGCCAGTAGTACTCGACAGGGTCGGACTGAAGCTTTCTTT
CASSTRQGRTEAFF
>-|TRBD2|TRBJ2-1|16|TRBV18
TGTGCCAGCTCACCCATTCTAGCGGGAGTCGGGAACGAACAGTTCTTC
CASSPILAGVGNEQFF
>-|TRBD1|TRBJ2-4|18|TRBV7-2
TGTGCCAGCAGCCCCCGGACAGGGGCGACACTAGCCAAAAACATTCAGTACTTC
CASSPRTGATLAKNIQYF
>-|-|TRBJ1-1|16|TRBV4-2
TGTGCCAGCAGCCAAGGCGTGCAGGGCCGGAACACTGAAGCTTTCTTT
CASSQGVQGRNTEAFF
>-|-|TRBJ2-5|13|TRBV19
TGTGCCAGTAGTGTGCAGGGTTGGGAGACCCAGTACTTC
CASSVQGWETQYF
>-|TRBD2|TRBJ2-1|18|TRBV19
TGTGCCAGTAGTATAGGGACTAGCGGGAGTGTTTCCTACAATGAGCAGTTCTTC
CASSIGTSGSVSYNEQFF
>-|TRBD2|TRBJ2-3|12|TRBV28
TGTGCCAGCAGTGAGGCTAGCGGGAGTGGTTATTTT
CASSEASGSGYF
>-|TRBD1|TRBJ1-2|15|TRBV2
TGTGCCAGCAGTCCCCGGACAGGGGGGTTGGATGGCTACACCTTC
CASSPRTGGLDGYTF
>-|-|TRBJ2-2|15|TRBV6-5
TGTGCCAGCAGGGGCCAGGGTTCTTACACCGGGGAGCTGTTTTTT
CASRGQGSYTGELFF
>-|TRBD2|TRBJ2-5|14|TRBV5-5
TGTGCCAGCAGCGTGGGGGCGGGAGGAGAGACCCAGTACTTC
CASSVGAGGETQYF
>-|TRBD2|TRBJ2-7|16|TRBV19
TGTGCCAGTAGTACGGGACTAGCGGGCCCGAAGACGGAGCAGTACTTC
CASSTGLAGPKTEQYF
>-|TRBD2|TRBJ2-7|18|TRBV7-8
TGTGCCAGCAGCTTAGGACTCGGCGTAGCGGGAGAACGTCGCGAGCAGTACTTC
CASSLGLGVAGERREQYF
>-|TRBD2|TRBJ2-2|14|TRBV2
TGTGCCAGCATGGGAGGGCCCTACACCGGGGAGCTGTTTTTT
CASMGGPYTGELFF
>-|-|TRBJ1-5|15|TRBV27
TGTGCCAGCAGGGGGAGGGGAGGAGGTAGTCAGCCCCAGCATTTT
CASRGRGGGSQPQHF
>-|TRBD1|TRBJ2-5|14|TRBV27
TGTGCCAGCAGTTTTAGAGACAGGGGGAAGACCCAGTACTTC
CASSFRDRGKTQYF
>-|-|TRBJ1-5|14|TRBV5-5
TGTGCCAGCAGCTTGGAGAGTTCTAATCAGCCCCAGCATTTT
CASSLESSNQPQHF
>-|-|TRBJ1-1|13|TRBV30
TGTGCCTGGAGTTTCAATCAGGGCAGCGAAGCTTTCTTT
CAWSFNQGSEAFF
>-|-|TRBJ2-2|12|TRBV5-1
TGCGCCAGCAGAGAGGGCACCGGGGAGCTGTTTTTT
CASREGTGELFF
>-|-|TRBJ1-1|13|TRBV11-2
TGTGCCAGCAGCTTATTTGGGGGGACTGAAGCTTTCTTT
CASSLFGGTEAFF
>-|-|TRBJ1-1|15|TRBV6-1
TGTGCCAGCAGGCCAGGTTTAGAGACGAACACTGAAGCTTTCTTT
CASRPGLETNTEAFF
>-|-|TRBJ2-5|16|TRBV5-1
TGCGCCAGCAGCCAAATTTTTGGACTGGCCCAAGAGACCCAGTACTTC
CASSQIFGLAQETQYF
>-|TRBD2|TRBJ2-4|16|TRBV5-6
TGTGCCAGCAGCTTGGCCTATGGGAGGGCGAGGTACATTCAGTACTTC
CASSLAYGRARYIQYF
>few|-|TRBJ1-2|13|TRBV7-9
TGTGCCAGCAGCTTAGATTCCGGGAGGGGCTACACCTTC
CASSLDSGRGYTF
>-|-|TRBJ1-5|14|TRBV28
TGTGCCAGCAGCCCTCGACAGGCTAATCAGCCCCAGCATTTT
CASSPRQANQPQHF
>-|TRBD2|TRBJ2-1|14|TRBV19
TGTGCCAGTAGTCTGGGACTAGCGGCCCCTTCGCAGTTCTTC
CASSLGLAAPSQFF
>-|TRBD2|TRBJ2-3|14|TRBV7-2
TGTGCCAGCAGCAAGCGGGAGGGATTAGATACGCAGTATTTT
CASSKREGLDTQYF